The 27 T cell receptor beta chains below all came from one sample that was sequenced in a study of T cell responses to AZD1222 COVID-19 vaccine. Clones were sequenced by immunoSEQ multiplex PCR, and TCRdb holds only the in-frame ones, with some missing. In the table there are approximately 140,000 clones, over 90% of which are singletons. Sequencing used peripheral blood, obtained on day 0 of AZD1222 vaccination. The receptors here all came from an adult in good health.

The count of this clone is one. The J gene is TRBJ2-7, the V gene TRBV7-3; no reliable D call. Trimming took 0 bases from V and 7 from J, leaving 10 bases between them. CDR3 length: 13 amino acids. Germline V gives CDR1 SGHTA, CDR2 FQGTGA. CDR3 nucleotides: TGTGCCAGCAGCTTAACGGATGTACGAGAGCAGTACTTC. It yields the protein CASSLTDVREQYF.

V is TRBV19 and J is TRBJ1-2, with D unresolved. CDR1 is LNHDA, CDR2 SQIVND, per germline (reference sequence). This CDR3 region has 13 residues. V was pared by 5 bases and J by 2 bases, with 9 bases between. CDR3 nucleotides: TGTGCCAGTAGTCTCCTGGGAAACTATGGCTACACCTTC. It specifies CASSLLGNYGYTF.

This chain joins TRBV7-8 and TRBJ1-1; perhaps TRBD1 as D (5 bases). Trimming took off 8 bases at V and 3 bases at J, with 10 bases between the two ends. Germline V gives CDR1 SGHVS, CDR2 FQNEAQ. CDR3 length equals 12 residues. The CDR3 DNA follows: TGTGCCAGCCTGCGGGGGGACACTGAAGCTTTCTTT. This sequence encodes CASLRGDTEAFF.

This rearrangement joins TRBV2 to TRBJ2-3; 11 bases map to TRBD1. The length of the CDR3 is 15 residues. The germline V gene has CDR1 SNHLY and CDR2 FYNNEI. The junction had 7 bases not matched to a gene; V was cut back by 11 bases and J by 0 bases. As DNA, the CDR3 is TGTGCCGGAGGACAGGGGGCAACTAGCACAGATACGCAGTATTTT. Residues: CAGGQGATSTDTQYF.

V is TRBV20-1 and J is TRBJ1-5; TRBD1 is a possible D gene (6 bases). The germline gives CDR1 DFQATT, CDR2 SNEGSKA (reference sequence). V shed 3 bases and J shed 6 bases, with 12 bases lying between them. This CDR3 region has 13 residues. In nucleotides, the CDR3 is TGCAGTGCTAGTGTACAGGGCACTCAGCCCCAGCATTTT. Residues: CSASVQGTQPQHF.

The rearrangement links TRBV5-1 to TRBJ1-4, with no clear D. With 5 bases removed from V and 3 bases from J, the gap between germline ends came to 11 bases. Per germline, CDR1 SGHRS and CDR2 YFSETQ. There are 14 residues in the CDR3. CDR3 in DNA: TGCGCCAGCAGGGTAAACGACGCTAATGAAAAACTGTTTTTT. It specifies CASRVNDANEKLFF.

This chain joins TRBV15 and TRBJ1-5; 7 positions match TRBD1. Per germline, CDR1 LNHNV and CDR2 YYDKDF (reference sequence). The ends lost 3 bases at V and 2 bases at J; junction bases unmatched: 4. The CDR3 is 15 residues long. CDR3 in DNA: TGTGCCACCAGCAGGAAAGGGACAGGCAATCAGCCCCAGCATTTT. Amino acid sequence: CATSRKGTGNQPQHF.

The chain has TRBV7-2 and TRBJ2-1; D perhaps matches TRBD2 (6 bases). The V gene lost 4 bases and the J gene lost 4 bases, with 20 bases spanning the gap. Germline V gives CDR1 SGHTA, CDR2 FQGNSA. The CDR3 spans 17 residues. CDR3 coding DNA: TGTGCCAGCAGCTCTACTCTAGCGAACCAAAAATACAATGAGCAGTTCTTC. Translated, it gives CASSSTLANQKYNEQFF.

A note on this clone: This sample includes further DNA sequences coding for the same CDR3. J is TRBJ1-1 and V is TRBV19, with 7 bases that match TRBD1. CDR3 size: 13 residues. V was pared by 2 bases and J by 3 bases, with 0 bases of the junction left unmatched. Germline V gives CDR1 LNHDA, CDR2 SQIVND (reference sequence). The CDR3 DNA follows: TGTGCCAGTAGTATACAGGGGGACACTGAAGCTTTCTTT. Residues: CASSIQGDTEAFF.

The chain joins TRBV25-1 to TRBJ1-2; D is unresolved. CDR1 is MGHDK, CDR2 SYGVNS, per germline. V was cut by 4 bases and J by 4 bases, with 13 bases left in between. CDR3 length: 14 residues. The CDR3 region is CASSAAEEIYGYTF. As DNA, the CDR3 is TGTGCCAGCAGTGCGGCGGAGGAAATCTATGGCTACACCTTC.

This chain links TRBV2 with TRBJ1-2; a weak D match, TRBD1 (5 bases). Germline V gene sequence: CDR1 SNHLY, CDR2 FYNNEI. The CDR3 loop spans 14 amino acids. V dropped 4 bases and J dropped 6 bases, with 15 bases sitting between them. The CDR3 DNA is TGTGCCAGCAGTGTATCCAGGGAATTAGATGGCTACACCTTC. Encoded protein: CASSVSRELDGYTF.

J is TRBJ2-1 and V is TRBV7-3; tentative D call: TRBD2 (5 bases). V was shortened by 5 bases and J by 7 bases, with 9 bases between the two germline ends. CDR3 length: 12 amino acids. From germline, CDR1 is SGHTA and CDR2 FQGTGA. CDR3 protein: CASSPGVNEQFF. The CDR3 coding sequence is TGTGCCAGCAGCCCCGGGGTAAATGAGCAGTTCTTC.

The chain joins TRBV14 to TRBJ1-1; D ambiguous. Germline loops: CDR1 SGHDN, CDR2 FVKESK. V was pared by 2 bases and J by 4 bases, with 11 bases between. The CDR3 contains 14 residues. This CDR3 is CASSQLWGGTEAFF. For the CDR3, the DNA is TGTGCCAGCAGCCAATTATGGGGTGGCACTGAAGCTTTCTTT.

V is TRBV28 and J is TRBJ2-3; 12 bases are a match to TRBD2. Germline CDR1 and CDR2: MDHEN and SYDVKM. This CDR3 region has 19 residues. Trimming took 4 bases from V and 3 from J; bases not matched to a gene: 14. The CDR3 DNA follows: TGTGCCAGCAGTTCCCCCGGGACTAGCGGGCTAATCGGTACAGATACGCAGTATTTT. Translation gives CASSSPGTSGLIGTDTQYF.

This rearrangement joins TRBV19 to TRBJ1-6; D might be TRBD1 (5 bases). The V and J ends lost 7 bases and 13 bases respectively, with 17 bases between them. The CDR3 runs to 13 residues. CDR1 and CDR2 (germline): LNHDA, SQIVND (reference sequence). CDR3 protein: CASIGQGATPLHF. The CDR3 DNA is TGTGCCAGTATCGGCCAGGGAGCAACCCCCCTCCACTTT.

This clone has a handful of counts. This sequence joins TRBV28 and TRBJ1-2; D is unresolved. Trimming removed 6 bases at V and 6 bases at J, with 17 bases between. The germline V gene has CDR1 MDHEN and CDR2 SYDVKM. This CDR3 spans 14 amino acids. Written as DNA, the CDR3 is TGTGCCAGCAGCCCACCCCTTACCTTGAATGGCTACACCTTC. As protein: CASSPPLTLNGYTF.

This rearrangement joins TRBV7-2 to TRBJ1-6; D call uncertain. CDR3 size: 13 residues. V lost 5 bases to trimming and J lost 9 bases, with 11 bases between them. Germline values: CDR1 SGHTA, CDR2 FQGNSA. The CDR3 region is CASSVGPASPLHF. CDR3 bases: TGTGCCAGCAGCGTAGGGCCCGCTTCACCCCTCCACTTT.

This chain uses TRBV4-2 with TRBJ2-7; 9 bases are shared with TRBD2. Germline lookup yields CDR1 LGHNA and CDR2 YNFKEQ. The V and J ends lost 1 base and 9 bases, in that order; junction bases with no gene match: 10. The CDR3 is made up of 15 amino acids. CDR3 nucleotides: TGTGCCAGCAGCCAAGCCCTAGCGGGGAGCTTGGGGCAGTACTTC. It translates to CASSQALAGSLGQYF.

The rearrangement joins TRBV7-3 to TRBJ1-1; a weak D match, TRBD1 (5 bases). The V gene's germline CDR1 is SGHTA and CDR2 FQGTGA. The CDR3 consists of 14 residues. The V end lost 2 bases, the J end lost 2 bases, and 9 bases lay between the germline ends. CDR3 sequence: CASSLQGRNTEAFF. The CDR3 DNA sequence: TGTGCCAGCAGCTTACAGGGCAGAAACACTGAAGCTTTCTTT.

V is TRBV13 and J is TRBJ2-1, with D uncertain. Germline values: CDR1 PRHDT, CDR2 FYEKMQ (reference sequence). The CDR3 is 14 amino acids. V shed 3 bases and J shed 6 bases, with 12 bases lying between them. The CDR3 DNA reads as TGTGCCAGCAGCTTGGGTAGAAATCCCAATGAGCAGTTCTTC. It encodes CASSLGRNPNEQFF.

This chain joins TRBV5-5 and TRBJ1-4; D call uncertain. The CDR3 contains 15 residues. Germline CDR1 is SGHKS and CDR2 is YYEKEE (reference sequence). The V end lost 4 bases, the J end lost 6 bases, and 16 bases lay between the germline ends. CDR3 coding DNA: TGTGCCAGCAGCCCCACCGCAGTTATGGATGAAAAACTGTTTTTT. It codes for CASSPTAVMDEKLFF.

The chain employs TRBV29-1 and TRBJ1-2; 10 nucleotides agree with TRBD1. This CDR3 has 14 amino acids. The V and J ends lost 2 bases and 6 bases, in that order; junction bases with no gene match: 6. The germline CDR1 and CDR2 sequences are SQVTM and ANQGSEA. The CDR3 DNA reads as TGCAGCGTTGAATACGGGGGGACAGGGGATGGCTACACCTTC. Translated, it gives CSVEYGGTGDGYTF.

The genes are TRBV27 and TRBJ1-1, with 8 bases identical to TRBD1. Trimming at V came to 5 bases and at J to 1 base, leaving 9 bases not matched to a gene. CDR3 length: 16 amino acids. The germline V gene has CDR1 MNHEY and CDR2 SMNVEV (reference sequence). CDR3 loop: CASSPGGAPSNTEAFF. The CDR3 coding sequence is TGTGCCAGCAGTCCAGGGGGCGCCCCCTCGAACACTGAAGCTTTCTTT.

The chain employs TRBV6-6 and TRBJ1-4; a weak D match, TRBD1 (5 bases). Germline V gene data show CDR1 as MNHNY and CDR2 as SVGAGI (reference sequence). Trimming removed 6 bases at V and 6 bases at J, with 14 bases between. CDR3 length: 14 residues. CDR3 in amino acids: CASSGTRTDEKLFF. In nucleotides, the CDR3 is TGTGCCAGCAGCGGGACCAGAACCGATGAAAAACTGTTTTTT.

The CDR3 loop is CASSSGNTIYF. The CDR3 DNA reads as TGTGCCAGCAGCAGTGGAAACACCATATATTTT. This chain connects TRBV7-9 to TRBJ1-3, with unresolved D. The CDR3 extends over 11 amino acids. V was clipped by 5 bases and J by 3 bases, with 2 bases between them. Per germline, CDR1 SEHNR and CDR2 FQNEAQ (reference sequence). Complete variable domain (other parts from reference TRBV7-9 and TRBJ1-3): DTGVSQNPRHKITKRGQNVTFRCDPISEHNRLYWYRQTLGQGPEFLTYFQNEAQLEKSRLLSDRFSAERPKGSFSTLEIQRTEQGDSAMYLCASSSGNTIYFGEGSWLTVV.

This clone has only one observation. The chain combines TRBV18 with TRBJ1-1; D gene ambiguous. Per germline, CDR1 KGHSH and CDR2 LQKENI. The CDR3 is made up of 15 amino acids. Trimming took off 2 bases at V and 0 bases at J, with 10 bases between the two ends. This CDR3 is CASSPIAALNTEAFF. The CDR3 DNA is TGTGCCAGCTCACCAATAGCAGCCCTGAACACTGAAGCTTTCTTT.

This chain joins TRBV28 and TRBJ2-5, with D tentatively TRBD2 (5 bases). Germline CDR1 reads MDHEN; CDR2 reads SYDVKM. There are 13 residues in the CDR3. Trimming removed 3 bases at V and 4 bases at J, with 9 bases between. The CDR3 here is CASSFRRRETQYF. The CDR3 DNA reads TGTGCCAGCAGTTTTAGGAGGCGAGAGACCCAGTACTTC.